These 30 T cell receptor beta chains came from one sample sequenced in a study of blood T cell repertoires in COVID-19. Profiling relied on immunoSEQ multiplex PCR, and the TCRdb table lists in-frame clones only, not all of them. The sample lists 150,000 or so clones, 87% occurring once. The sequenced material came from peripheral blood. The receptors shown here come from a woman between 45 and 65 years old with acute or convalescent COVID-19.

This chain uses TRBV29-1 with TRBJ1-5; TRBD1 matches 7 bases. From germline, CDR1 is SQVTM and CDR2 ANQGSEA. After removal of 4 bases from V and 4 bases from J, the junction contained 1 base not matched to a gene. This CDR3 is built from 12 residues. CDR3 nucleotide sequence: TGCAGCGTTGCAGGGGGGAATCAGCCCCAGCATTTT. Amino acid sequence: CSVAGGNQPQHF.

The chain employs TRBV29-1 and TRBJ1-2, with 9 positions matching TRBD1. Unmatched junction bases numbered 6, after V lost 7 bases and J lost 3 bases. The germline V gene has CDR1 SQVTM and CDR2 ANQGSEA. The CDR3 runs 13 residues. CDR3 DNA sequence: TGCAGCGCAGGGACAGGGTTGGACTATGGCTACACCTTC. This translates into CSAGTGLDYGYTF.

The V call is TRBV6-5, the J call TRBJ1-2, with 7 bases identical to TRBD1. This CDR3 comprises 13 residues. The junction had 1 base not matched to a gene; V was cut back by 5 bases and J by 1 base. In germline, CDR1 is MNHEY, CDR2 SVGAGI. DNA for the CDR3: TGTGCCAGCAGTCGGGACAGTAACTATGGCTACACCTTC. This translates into CASSRDSNYGYTF.

The chain employs TRBV6-2 or TRBV6-3 and TRBJ1-5; D is unresolved. The CDR3 contains 20 residues. CDR1 and CDR2 from the germline V gene are MNHEY and SVGEGT. With 0 bases removed from V and 0 bases from J, the gap between germline ends came to 21 bases. The CDR3 DNA reads TGTGCCAGCAGTTACTCGAAGTTTTATGGGAGGTCAGATAGCAATCAGCCCCAGCATTTT. It encodes CASSYSKFYGRSDSNQPQHF.

The chain recombines TRBV19 with TRBJ2-1; 10 nucleotides line up with TRBD1. This CDR3 has 16 residues. The J segment lost 4 bases and the V segment lost 3 bases, leaving 6 bases of the junction unmatched. CDR1 is LNHDA, CDR2 SQIVND, per germline (reference sequence). As DNA, the CDR3 is TGTGCCAGTAGTATGGGACAGGGGCAGTCGTACAATGAGCAGTTCTTC. This encodes CASSMGQGQSYNEQFF.

J is TRBJ1-2 and V is TRBV19; 7 bases align to TRBD1. Germline V gives CDR1 LNHDA, CDR2 SQIVND (reference sequence). Unmatched junction bases numbered 12, after V lost 0 bases and J lost 14 bases. This CDR3 contains 14 residues. The CDR3 DNA reads as TGTGCCAGTAGTATAGATCGCAGGACAGGCGCGGGTACCTTC. Protein: CASSIDRRTGAGTF. The variable domain in full, with the rest retrieved from reference TRBV19 and TRBJ1-2, is DGGITQSPKYLFRKEGQNVTLSCEQNLNHDAMYWYRQDPGQGLRLIYYSQIVNDFQKGDIAEGYSVSREKKESFPLTVTSAQKNPTAFYLCASSIDRRTGAGTFGSGTRLTVV.

This rearrangement joins TRBV30 to TRBJ2-7, with TRBD1 matching over 10 bases. Germline V gene sequence: CDR1 GTSNPN, CDR2 SVGIG (reference sequence). The length of the CDR3 is 16 residues. V lost 4 bases, J lost 2 bases, and 11 bases stayed unmatched. The chain's CDR3 is CAWTPGVDRGAYEQYF. CDR3 in DNA: TGTGCCTGGACCCCGGGGGTGGACAGGGGGGCCTACGAGCAGTACTTC.

The chain employs TRBV18 and TRBJ1-2; D not resolved. Trimming took off 3 bases at V and 7 bases at J, with 15 bases between the two ends. This CDR3 comprises 14 residues. Germline V CDR1 and CDR2: KGHSH, LQKENI. CDR3 sequence: CASSPGLEAGGYTF. The CDR3 DNA reads TGTGCCAGCTCACCGGGCCTCGAAGCAGGTGGCTACACCTTC.

The rearrangement links TRBV2 to TRBJ2-1; 7 nucleotides agree with TRBD1. The CDR3 spans 17 residues. After removal of 8 bases from V and 6 bases from J, the junction contained 19 bases not matched to a gene. CDR1 and CDR2 (germline): SNHLY, FYNNEI. The CDR3 coding sequence is TGTGCCAGCTCGTGGACAGGCCCCAGGACCCCCAGCAATGAGCAGTTCTTC. This gives the protein CASSWTGPRTPSNEQFF.

This rearrangement joins TRBV7-9 to TRBJ1-6; D possibly corresponds to TRBD1 (5 bases). The germline gives CDR1 SEHNR, CDR2 FQNEAQ (reference sequence). Trimming removed 2 bases from V and 5 bases from J, with 10 bases in between. The CDR3 runs to 15 residues. The CDR3 sequence: CASSLQGTDNSPLHF. The DNA for the CDR3 is TGTGCCAGCAGCTTACAGGGTACGGATAATTCACCCCTCCACTTT.

The chain combines TRBV7-6 with TRBJ2-1; 14 nucleotides match TRBD2. CDR3 length: 16 amino acids. The germline gives CDR1 SGHVS, CDR2 FNYEAQ. Losses at the gene ends were 5 bases for V and 9 bases for J; bases not matched to a gene: 9. The CDR3 DNA reads TGTGCCAGCAGCCTGGGACTAGCGGGGGAGTTTATTGAGCAGTTCTTC. It is translated as CASSLGLAGEFIEQFF.

The chain carries TRBV30 and TRBJ2-7; D is ambiguous. Trimming shortened V by 6 bases and J by 0 bases, and 9 bases separated the two germline ends. The V gene's germline CDR1 is GTSNPN and CDR2 SVGIG (reference sequence). There are 12 residues in the CDR3. The CDR3 region has the DNA TGTGCCTGCGGACGGTCCTCCTACGAGCAGTACTTC. It yields the protein CACGRSSYEQYF.

This clone has a single count. This chain uses TRBV3-1 (or the pseudogene TRBV3-2) with TRBJ1-3; D might be TRBD1 (6 bases). Trimming took 4 bases from V and 7 from J, leaving 14 bases between them. The CDR3 covers 14 residues. CDR1 LGHDT and CDR2 YNNKEL come from the germline V gene (reference sequence). The CDR3: CASSRAGEGNTIYF. The CDR3 nucleotides read TGTGCCAGCAGCCGGGCAGGGGAGGGCAACACCATATATTTT.

This rearrangement joins TRBV11-3 to TRBJ1-1, with TRBD1 as a possible D gene (5 bases). Trimming removed 6 bases at V and 1 base at J, with 9 bases between. Germline V gene sequence: CDR1 SGHNT, CDR2 YENEEA. This CDR3 is 13 amino acids long. CDR3 sequence (DNA): TGTGCCAGCAGTTATGACAGGAACACTGAAGCTTTCTTT. Protein sequence: CASSYDRNTEAFF.

The chain employs TRBV11-2 and TRBJ1-2; tentatively, D is TRBD1 (5 bases). The ends were cut back, 5 bases at V and 8 bases at J, with 18 bases in the middle. Germline V gives CDR1 SGHAT, CDR2 FQNNGV. CDR3 length equals 14 residues. The CDR3 coding sequence is TGTGCCAGCAGCGGGAGGTGGGGCGGGGGAGGCTACACCTTC. Protein product: CASSGRWGGGGYTF.

The rearrangement uses TRBV5-1 and TRBJ2-6; no firm D call. Germline lookup yields CDR1 SGHRS and CDR2 YFSETQ. V gave up 0 bases and J gave up 0 bases, with 7 bases separating them. This CDR3 contains 16 residues. This chain's CDR3 is CASSLDPVSGANVLTF. CDR3 nucleotide sequence: TGCGCCAGCAGCTTGGATCCAGTCTCTGGGGCCAACGTCCTGACTTTC.

This clone was detected only once. The chain recombines TRBV30 with TRBJ1-2, with TRBD1 identical over 7 bases. In germline, CDR1 is GTSNPN, CDR2 SVGIG (reference sequence). V lost 2 bases to trimming and J lost 8 bases; unmatched junction nucleotides: 8. This CDR3 comprises 13 residues. Here the CDR3 DNA reads TGTGCCTGGAGTACCGGGCCAGGGGGGGGCTACACCTTC. Translation: CAWSTGPGGGYTF.

This chain uses TRBV18 with TRBJ2-1, with 11 bases lining up with TRBD2. The V and J ends lost 5 bases and 8 bases, in that order; junction bases with no gene match: 14. The germline CDR1 and CDR2 sequences are KGHSH and LQKENI. There are 17 residues in the CDR3. The CDR3 bases are TGTGCCAGCTCAGAGGTACTAGCGGGGGTCTCTACAGATGAGCAGTTCTTC. It yields the protein CASSEVLAGVSTDEQFF.

The gene calls are TRBV9 and TRBJ2-7, with a tentative D call TRBD1 (6 bases). The CDR3 spans 15 residues. CDR1 and CDR2 (germline): SGDLS, YYNGEE. V was clipped by 4 bases and J by 0 bases, with 14 bases between them. CDR3 coding DNA: TGTGCCAGCAGCCCCCGGGACACCCACTCCTACGAGCAGTACTTC. Residues: CASSPRDTHSYEQYF.

The V call is TRBV19, the J call TRBJ1-3, with a weak D call TRBD1 (5 bases). The CDR3 has 14 amino acids. V was pared by 7 bases and J by 7 bases, with 17 bases between. Germline V lookup: CDR1 LNHDA, CDR2 SQIVND (reference sequence). CDR3 in DNA: TGTGCCAGTACTACTCATCGGGGGGAGAACACCATATATTTT. As protein: CASTTHRGENTIYF.

The chain uses TRBV7-2 and TRBJ1-4; no reliable D call. Trimming stripped 4 bases from V and 0 bases from J, with 12 bases between. The germline V gene encodes CDR1 SGHTA and CDR2 FQGNSA. The CDR3 spans 16 residues. The CDR3 region is CASSSLVVATNEKLFF. The CDR3 nucleotides are TGTGCCAGCAGCTCGTTAGTAGTTGCAACTAATGAAAAACTGTTTTTT. Full variable domain (missing parts from reference TRBV7-2 and TRBJ1-4): GAGVSQSPSNKVTEKGKDVELRCDPISGHTALYWYRQSLGQGLEFLIYFQGNSAPDKSGLPSDRFSAERTGGSVSTLTIQRTQQEDSAVYLCASSSLVVATNEKLFFGSGTQLSVL.

This chain joins TRBV11-3 and TRBJ1-6; no reliable D call. The germline V gene has CDR1 SGHNT and CDR2 YENEEA. The V and J ends lost 4 bases and 11 bases respectively, with 12 bases between them. The CDR3 is made up of 13 amino acids. CDR3 nucleotides: TGTGCCAGCAGCTCCCCAGAGGATACACCCCTCCACTTT. This codes for CASSSPEDTPLHF.

V usage is TRBV11-3 and J usage is TRBJ2-5; D call uncertain. The V gene's germline CDR1 is SGHNT and CDR2 YENEEA. Trimming removed 2 bases from V and 5 bases from J, with 12 bases in between. The CDR3 has 14 amino acids. CDR3 sequence: CASSLRVYEETQYF. The CDR3 DNA reads as TGTGCCAGCAGCTTACGGGTCTACGAGGAGACCCAGTACTTC.

This clone came up a few times. This chain connects TRBV19 to TRBJ1-5; D remains ambiguous. V was trimmed by 6 bases and J by 0 bases, leaving 12 bases between them. This CDR3 spans 15 amino acids. Germline CDR1 reads LNHDA; CDR2 reads SQIVND (reference sequence). This CDR3 is CASSPEAYSNQPQHF. DNA of the CDR3: TGTGCCAGTAGCCCCGAGGCCTATAGCAATCAGCCCCAGCATTTT.

The chain is built from TRBV12-3 or TRBV12-4 and TRBJ2-7; D is undetermined. V was clipped by 6 bases and J by 3 bases, with 9 bases between them. The CDR3 length is 12 residues. This chain's CDR3 is CASSPTYYEQYF. Here the CDR3 DNA reads TGTGCCAGCAGCCCTACGTACTACGAGCAGTACTTC.

This rearrangement joins TRBV27 to TRBJ1-6; TRBD1 is a possible D gene (5 bases). The CDR3 length is 16 residues. V was clipped by 0 bases and J by 3 bases, with 9 bases between them. Germline loops: CDR1 MNHEY, CDR2 SMNVEV (reference sequence). In nucleotides, the CDR3 is TGTGCCAGCAGTTTATCCTCTAGGGGCTATAATTCACCCCTCCACTTT. Translating it yields CASSLSSRGYNSPLHF.

This sequence joins TRBV27 and TRBJ1-4, with D possibly being TRBD1 (5 bases). The CDR3 runs to 16 residues. Germline CDR1 is MNHEY and CDR2 is SMNVEV (reference sequence). V was shortened by 3 bases and J by 3 bases, with 14 bases between the two germline ends. The CDR3 protein is CASSFLWGASNEKLFF. CDR3 bases: TGTGCCAGCAGTTTTTTGTGGGGCGCCTCTAATGAAAAACTGTTTTTT. Drawing the rest from reference TRBV27 and TRBJ1-4, the complete variable domain is EAQVTQNPRYLITVTGKKLTVTCSQNMNHEYMSWYRQDPGLGLRQIYYSMNVEVTDKGDVPEGYKVSRKEKRNFPLILESPSPNQTSLYFCASSFLWGASNEKLFFGSGTQLSVL.

The chain carries TRBV7-8 and TRBJ1-6; D unclear. Germline CDR1 and CDR2: SGHVS and FQNEAQ. The CDR3 is 14 residues long. The ends were cut back, 4 bases at V and 7 bases at J, with 11 bases in the middle. The CDR3 sequence is CASSSGKGNSPLHF. The CDR3 DNA follows: TGTGCCAGCAGCTCCGGGAAAGGGAATTCACCCCTCCACTTT. The whole variable domain, remainder taken from reference TRBV7-8 and TRBJ1-6, is GAGVSQSPRYKVAKRGQDVALRCDPISGHVSLFWYQQALGQGPEFLTYFQNEAQLDKSGLPSDRFFAERPEGSVSTLKIQRTQQEDSAVYLCASSSGKGNSPLHFGNGTRLTVT.

The chain has TRBV6-5 and TRBJ2-5; TRBD1 agrees at 7 bases. J gave up 4 bases and V 4 bases, and 3 bases lay outside the gene matches. The CDR3 is 13 residues long. Germline V gene data show CDR1 as MNHEY and CDR2 as SVGAGI. Written as DNA, the CDR3 is TGTGCCAGCAGTTTCACAGGGGCAGAGACCCAGTACTTC. Translated: CASSFTGAETQYF.

The chain recombines TRBV9 with TRBJ2-7; 9 nucleotides match TRBD1. The junction had 15 bases not matched to a gene; V was cut back by 5 bases and J by 9 bases. Germline CDR1 is SGDLS and CDR2 is YYNGEE. The CDR3 runs 15 residues. CDR3 region: CASRGGVLDRGGQYF. The CDR3, as DNA: TGTGCCAGCAGAGGCGGGGTCCTGGACAGGGGTGGGCAGTACTTC.